A single sample gave rise to the 17 T cell receptor beta chains below, sequenced in a study of human T cells and chemical hapten exposure. Described time point: patch test 1, 2 weeks after DPC sensitization. Treatment: therapeutic diphenylcyclopropenone sensitization with weekly scalp DPC. From the RACE reads, TCRdb called clonotypes with MiXCR, one entry per CDR3 protein. This sample yields roughly 180,000 distinct CDR3 sequences, of which 20% to 25% are seen a single time; 6% to 8% belongs to the top ten. Sequenced material: whole blood, taken in connection with sensitization to the hapten diphenylcyclopropenone (DPC). Source of these receptors: a woman aged 45-59 years with alopecia areata. Some clones in this sample may be carry-over from other donors' samples.

This clonotype was detected a few times. The chain combines TRBV20-1 with TRBJ2-7, with 7 positions matching TRBD2. Germline assignment: CDR1 DFQATT and CDR2 SNEGSKA (reference sequence). Losses at the gene ends were 6 bases for V and 4 bases for J; bases not matched to a gene: 9. The CDR3 extends over 13 amino acids. The chain's CDR3 is CSASTGGYYEQYF. CDR3 DNA sequence: TGCAGTGCCAGCACGGGAGGTTATTACGAGCAGTACTTC.

This clonotype came up a few times. CDR3 sequence (DNA): TGTGCCAGCAGCTTTTTGCAGGGACGAGAGACCCAGTACTTC. This gives the protein CASSFLQGRETQYF. The chain employs TRBV7-9 and TRBJ2-5; D possibly matches TRBD1 or TRBD2 (5 bases each). Trimming took 3 bases from V and 4 from J, leaving 12 bases between them. Germline V lookup: CDR1 SEHNR, CDR2 FQNEAQ (reference sequence). The length of the CDR3 is 14 residues.

This clonotype was detected a few times. The chain recombines TRBV7-2 with TRBJ2-1, with 9 nucleotides matching TRBD2. CDR1 is SGHTA, CDR2 FQGNSA, per germline. The CDR3 loop spans 16 amino acids. V lost 5 bases, J lost 5 bases, and 10 bases stayed unmatched. The CDR3 DNA reads as TGTGCCAGCAGCATCGCCGGGACTAGCAGCCACAATGAGCAGTTCTTC. The encoded protein is CASSIAGTSSHNEQFF.

This chain connects TRBV12-3 or TRBV12-4 to TRBJ2-5; possibly TRBD1 for D (6 bases). CDR3 length equals 13 residues. The germline V and J ends were trimmed by 3 bases and 7 bases, with 12 bases remaining between them. The CDR3 loop is CASSFQGMGTQYF. CDR3 in DNA: TGTGCCAGCAGTTTCCAGGGGATGGGGACCCAGTACTTC.

V is TRBV6-5 and J is TRBJ2-2; D ambiguous. V was pared by 2 bases and J by 2 bases, with 6 bases between. The germline V gene has CDR1 MNHEY and CDR2 SVGAGI. The CDR3 has 14 residues. The CDR3 loop reads CASSYGHNTGELFF. The CDR3 region has the DNA TGTGCCAGCAGTTACGGGCACAACACCGGGGAGCTGTTTTTT.

This clonotype has a handful of counts. The J gene is TRBJ2-3, the V gene TRBV15, with D possibly called TRBD1 or TRBD2 (5 bases each). Between the trimmed V and J ends, which lost 5 bases and 4 bases, there was a span of 28 bases. This CDR3 comprises 19 residues. Looked up from germline, CDR1 is LNHNV and CDR2 is YYDKDF (reference sequence). The DNA for the CDR3 is TGTGCCACCAGCCGGAGCTGGGACCGCAGTTCCGTCCGTGCAGATACGCAGTATTTT. Translated, it gives CATSRSWDRSSVRADTQYF.

This clonotype was detected many times. The chain has TRBV5-5 and TRBJ1-1, with D hard to call. Germline V CDR1 and CDR2: SGHKS, YYEKEE (reference sequence). Trimming removed 4 bases from V and 7 bases from J, with 14 bases in between. This CDR3 spans 13 amino acids. CDR3 coding DNA: TGTGCCAGCAGCGGCAGTTATGGGGTTGAAGCTTTCTTT. It specifies CASSGSYGVEAFF.

This clonotype was seen more than once but under ten times. The rearrangement joins TRBV15 to TRBJ2-3; D possibly corresponds to TRBD1 (6 bases). CDR3 length equals 12 residues. The germline V and J ends were trimmed by 4 bases and 11 bases, with 13 bases remaining between them. CDR1 is LNHNV and CDR2 is YYDKDF in the germline V gene (reference sequence). CDR3 sequence reads: CATSIFTGRQYF. CDR3 nucleotide sequence: TGTGCCACCAGCATCTTTACAGGGAGGCAGTATTTT.

A few counts support this clonotype. The chain joins TRBV15 to TRBJ1-1, with D tentatively TRBD1 (5 bases). The CDR3 spans 15 residues. Germline-derived CDR1 and CDR2 are LNHNV and YYDKDF (reference sequence). The ends were cut back, 0 bases at V and 6 bases at J, with 14 bases in the middle. The CDR3 nucleotides are TGTGCCACCAGCAGAGAAGCAGGGAATGTGCCTGAAGCTTTCTTT. Protein: CATSREAGNVPEAFF.

As regards this clonotype: It may be a read error: a sequence one base away is much more abundant. This chain links TRBV7-9 with TRBJ2-3; no clear D gene. Germline loops: CDR1 SEHNR, CDR2 FQNEAQ (reference sequence). The CDR3 covers 15 residues. CDR3 protein: CTSSPREYSTDTQYF. CDR3 DNA: TGTACCAGCAGCCCAAGGGAATACAGCACAGATACGCAGTATTTT.

In this sample, this clonotype turned up many times. The J gene is TRBJ2-1, the V gene TRBV4-1; TRBD2 matches at 9 bases. The CDR3 is 16 amino acids. Germline CDR1 MGHRA, CDR2 YSYEKL. V was pared by 5 bases and J by 7 bases, with 12 bases of the junction left unmatched. This CDR3 reads CASSYSSGNFKNEQFF. The DNA of the CDR3 is TGCGCCAGCAGCTATTCTAGCGGGAATTTCAAAAATGAGCAGTTCTTC.

In its sample, this clonotype was seen a few times. The rearrangement links TRBV7-2 to TRBJ2-1; D not certain. The germline V gene encodes CDR1 SGHTA and CDR2 FQGNSA. Trimming left V 0 bases short and J 14 bases short, with 14 bases between. CDR3 length equals 13 residues. The CDR3, as DNA: TGTGCCAGCAGCTTAGCTATCCCTTCACTGGAGTTCTTC. Translation gives CASSLAIPSLEFF.

The J gene is TRBJ1-1, the V gene TRBV11-2; the D is unclear. In germline, CDR1 is SGHAT, CDR2 FQNNGV. CDR3 length equals 13 residues. V shed 5 bases and J shed 5 bases, with 12 bases lying between them. The CDR3 here is CASSTLRRTEAFF. The CDR3 DNA is TGTGCCAGCAGCACACTACGGCGGACTGAAGCTTTCTTT.

The chain links TRBV28 to TRBJ1-5, with D possibly TRBD1 on 6 matching bases. This CDR3 region has 14 residues. CDR1 and CDR2 from the germline V gene are MDHEN and SYDVKM. The V gene lost 2 bases and the J gene lost 6 bases, with 11 bases spanning the gap. The DNA of the CDR3 is TGTGCCAGCAGTTTAAGGGGGGTAAGTCAGCCCCAGCATTTT. Encoded protein: CASSLRGVSQPQHF.

The genes are TRBV7-9 and TRBJ2-5; D may be TRBD2 (6 bases). Deletions cut 0 bases from V and 6 bases from J, with 11 bases between. The length of the CDR3 is 14 residues. The germline V gene has CDR1 SEHNR and CDR2 FQNEAQ (reference sequence). The CDR3 region has the DNA TGTGCCAGCAGCTTAGCTACTAGCTATCAGACCCAGTACTTC. Encoded protein: CASSLATSYQTQYF.

This clonotype was observed a few times. The V and J genes are TRBV3-1 and TRBJ1-1; possibly TRBD1 for D (5 bases). CDR3 length: 14 residues. V dropped 0 bases and J dropped 9 bases, with 14 bases sitting between them. CDR1 and CDR2 (germline): LGHDT, YNNKEL (reference sequence). The CDR3 nucleotides are TGTGCCAGCAGCCAAGATTCCAGGCGGGGACAAGCTTTCTTT. This encodes CASSQDSRRGQAFF.

The CDR3 sequence is CASSQAGIEQFF. The CDR3 DNA reads as TGTGCCAGCAGCCAAGCGGGTATTGAGCAGTTCTTC. The V call is TRBV27, the J call TRBJ2-1, with D possibly matching TRBD2 (6 bases). The CDR3 has 12 amino acids. V was trimmed by 6 bases and J by 9 bases, leaving 12 bases between them. The germline V gene encodes CDR1 MNHEY and CDR2 SMNVEV (reference sequence).